These 22 T cell receptor beta chains came from one sample sequenced in a study of response to subunit inactivated influenza vaccine. MiXCR, run by TCRdb on the RT-PCR reads, gives a single entry per CDR3 protein. This repertoire shows approximately 310,000 distinct CDR3 sequences, roughly a fifth found once; its top ten account for 10%. Source: PBMCs from blood, taken about 20 months after vaccination. Source of these receptors: a man aged 45 to 70 who received an inactivated influenza vaccine.

The V call is TRBV5-1, the J call TRBJ2-7, with a tentative D call TRBD1 (5 bases). The CDR3 totals 14 residues. The V end lost 0 bases, the J end lost 4 bases, and 11 bases lay between the germline ends. The germline V gene has CDR1 SGHRS and CDR2 YFSETQ. The CDR3 here is CASSLDPQGYEQYF. In DNA form, the CDR3 reads TGCGCCAGCAGCTTGGACCCTCAGGGTTACGAGCAGTACTTC. Full variable domain (remainder filled in from reference TRBV5-1 and TRBJ2-7): KAGVTQTPRYLIKTRGQQVTLSCSPISGHRSVSWYQQTPGQGLQFLFEYFSETQRNKGNFPGRFSGRQFSNSRSEMNVSTLELGDSALYLCASSLDPQGYEQYFGPGTRLTVT.

Details on this clonotype: A read error may produce the germline difference seen at one junction end. The chain combines TRBV3-1 with TRBJ2-5; D perhaps matches TRBD1 (6 bases). Germline V gene sequence: CDR1 LGHDT, CDR2 YNNKEL (reference sequence). The CDR3 runs 14 residues. The CDR3 region is CASSPTGLQGTQYF. The CDR3 coding sequence is TGTGCCAGCAGCCCGACAGGCCTCCAAGGGACCCAGTACTTC.

The V and J genes are TRBV19 and TRBJ1-5, with D unresolved. This CDR3 has 14 amino acids. Germline V gene sequence: CDR1 LNHDA, CDR2 SQIVND (reference sequence). The V end lost 0 bases, the J end lost 1 base, and 4 bases lay between the germline ends. The chain's CDR3 is CASSIEGSNQPQHF. As DNA, the CDR3 is TGTGCCAGTAGTATAGAAGGGAGCAATCAGCCCCAGCATTTT.

The chain couples TRBV10-2 to TRBJ2-7; 9 positions match TRBD2. The V gene's germline CDR1 is WSHSY and CDR2 SAAADI. Germline trimming cut 7 bases from V and 6 bases from J; bases unmatched to any gene: 10. This CDR3 is 14 amino acids long. CDR3 protein: CASTGVISGGEQYF. The CDR3 region has the DNA TGCGCCAGCACCGGCGTTATTAGCGGGGGCGAGCAGTACTTC.

Only a few counts were recorded for this clonotype. V is TRBV12-3 or TRBV12-4 and J is TRBJ1-5; no reliable D call. Deletions cut 6 bases from V and 2 bases from J, with 20 bases between. CDR3 length: 17 residues. The CDR3 sequence: CASSFSRGGIGNQPQHF. In DNA, the CDR3 is TGTGCCAGCAGCTTCTCCCGGGGAGGGATCGGCAATCAGCCCCAGCATTTT.

The chain employs TRBV3-1 and TRBJ1-5, with D possibly being TRBD1 (6 bases). V dropped 3 bases and J dropped 8 bases, with 14 bases sitting between them. CDR1 is LGHDT and CDR2 is YNNKEL in the germline V gene (reference sequence). This CDR3 is built from 14 residues. CDR3 amino acids: CASSHTGTPKPQHF. DNA of the CDR3: TGTGCCAGCAGCCACACCGGGACACCCAAGCCCCAGCATTTT.

This clonotype was seen ten or more times. The chain links TRBV7-9 to TRBJ1-4; unclear D gene. V dropped 5 bases and J dropped 5 bases, with 12 bases sitting between them. Germline CDR1 SEHNR, CDR2 FQNEAQ (reference sequence). This CDR3 is built from 14 residues. CDR3 region: CASSQGRANEKLFF. The CDR3 DNA follows: TGTGCCAGCAGCCAAGGACGGGCGAATGAAAAACTGTTTTTT.

This rearrangement joins TRBV6-2 or TRBV6-3 to TRBJ1-2, with D possibly being TRBD1 (6 bases). Per germline, CDR1 MNHEY and CDR2 SVGEGT. The CDR3 totals 13 residues. Trimming cost V 1 base and J 8 bases, with 11 bases left between them. The CDR3 coding sequence is TGTGCCAGCAGTTACTTACAGGGTAACGGCTACACCTTC. This gives the protein CASSYLQGNGYTF.

The chain links TRBV9 to TRBJ2-2; no clear D gene. V was clipped by 0 bases and J by 6 bases, with 6 bases between them. Germline-derived CDR1 and CDR2 are SGDLS and YYNGEE. CDR3 length: 13 amino acids. The CDR3 loop is CASSVDVSGELFF. The CDR3 region has the DNA TGTGCCAGCAGCGTAGACGTCTCCGGGGAGCTGTTTTTT. The full variable domain, with the rest looked up from reference TRBV9 and TRBJ2-2, is DSGVTQTPKHLITATGQRVTLRCSPRSGDLSVYWYQQSLDQGLQFLIQYYNGEERAKGNILERFSAQQFPDLHSELNLSSLELGDSALYFCASSVDVSGELFFGEGSRLTVL.

This chain uses TRBV5-8 with TRBJ1-1; maybe TRBD1 (5 bases). The V end was cut by 5 bases, the J end by 4 bases, with 12 bases between. CDR1 is SGHTS and CDR2 is YDEGEE in the germline V gene. CDR3 size: 13 residues. For the CDR3, the DNA is TGTGCCAGCAGACACAGGCTCGGCACTGAAGCTTTCTTT. It specifies CASRHRLGTEAFF.

The V gene is TRBV7-7, the J gene TRBJ2-1, with a weak D call TRBD1 (5 bases). The CDR3 is 13 amino acids. Germline values: CDR1 SSHAT, CDR2 FNYEAQ (reference sequence). The germline V and J ends were trimmed by 5 bases and 4 bases, with 9 bases remaining between them. The DNA for the CDR3 is TGTGCCAGCAGCAGGACACTTTACAATGAGCAGTTCTTC. Protein sequence: CASSRTLYNEQFF.

The sample holds a few counts of this clonotype. The chain has TRBV6-2 or TRBV6-3 and TRBJ1-2; D is uncertain. Germline V gives CDR1 MNHEY, CDR2 SVGEGT. Trimming removed 10 bases at V and 4 bases at J, with 16 bases between. This CDR3 is built from 13 residues. CDR3 residues: CATHFSSRYGYTF. DNA of the CDR3: TGTGCCACCCACTTTTCCAGTCGCTATGGCTACACCTTC.

Many counts were recorded for this clonotype. V usage is TRBV6-1 and J usage is TRBJ1-1; D not certain. The germline V and J ends were trimmed by 5 bases and 5 bases, with 15 bases remaining between them. The CDR3 has 14 amino acids. The V gene's germline CDR1 is MNHNS and CDR2 SASEGT. CDR3 DNA: TGTGCCAGCAGTCTGACACCGCGGGGTACTGAAGCTTTCTTT. Protein sequence: CASSLTPRGTEAFF.

This clonotype was detected ten times or more. The CDR3 loop is CASSWTGPQGEGYTF. DNA of the CDR3: TGCGCCAGCAGTTGGACCGGGCCTCAAGGAGAGGGCTACACCTTC. The chain joins TRBV5-1 to TRBJ1-2; unclear D gene. V lost 5 bases and J lost 8, with 22 bases in between. In germline, CDR1 is SGHRS, CDR2 YFSETQ. CDR3 length: 15 residues.

The chain carries TRBV14 and TRBJ2-1; 11 bases line up with TRBD2. This CDR3 is built from 16 residues. Germline V CDR1 and CDR2: SGHDN, FVKESK. With V trimmed by 5 bases and J by 0 bases, 3 bases remained unmatched. CDR3 DNA: TGTGCCAGCAGCAAGGGGACTAGCGGCTCCTACAATGAGCAGTTCTTC. Translation gives CASSKGTSGSYNEQFF.

The rearrangement uses TRBV5-1 and TRBJ2-7, with a weak D call TRBD2 (5 bases). The V end lost 4 bases, the J end lost 4 bases, and 12 bases lay between the germline ends. Germline assignment: CDR1 SGHRS and CDR2 YFSETQ. The CDR3 loop spans 13 amino acids. DNA for the CDR3: TGCGCCAGCAGCGCCCGGAGCGGTTACGAGCAGTACTTC. Encoded protein: CASSARSGYEQYF.

This clonotype was found once. The rearrangement joins TRBV24-1 to TRBJ2-1; 8 nucleotides align to TRBD1. This CDR3 spans 16 amino acids. The germline V gene encodes CDR1 KGHDR and CDR2 SFDVKD. Trimming at V came to 3 bases and at J to 5 bases, leaving 8 bases not matched to a gene. The CDR3 is CATSDTRQGQDNEQFF. The CDR3 DNA reads TGTGCCACCAGTGATACCCGACAGGGGCAGGACAATGAGCAGTTCTTC.

This clonotype has just a few counts. The V call is TRBV5-1, the J call TRBJ2-7; 7 positions match TRBD1. Germline trimming cut 3 bases from V and 3 bases from J; bases unmatched to any gene: 6. Looked up from germline, CDR1 is SGHRS and CDR2 is YFSETQ. The CDR3 runs to 14 residues. The CDR3 loop is CASSSAGGRYEQYF. The CDR3 nucleotides are TGCGCCAGCAGCTCCGCAGGGGGTCGCTACGAGCAGTACTTC.

This rearrangement joins TRBV20-1 to TRBJ2-4, with D unclear. Trimming left V 4 bases short and J 0 bases short, with 13 bases between. The CDR3 contains 15 residues. The germline V gene has CDR1 DFQATT and CDR2 SNEGSKA (reference sequence). This CDR3 is CSATSILEAKNIQYF. The DNA for the CDR3 is TGCAGTGCTACCTCCATACTTGAAGCCAAAAACATTCAGTACTTC.

Comment on this clonotype: Given a much more abundant clone one base away, this may be a read error. The chain combines TRBV28 with TRBJ1-2; perhaps TRBD1 as D (6 bases). V was trimmed by 0 bases and J by 4 bases, leaving 12 bases between them. CDR1 MDHEN and CDR2 SYDVKM come from the germline V gene. The CDR3 spans 15 residues. The DNA for the CDR3 is TGTGCCAGCAGTTTATGTGGGACATCCATCTATGGCTACACCTTC. As protein: CASSLCGTSIYGYTF.

This chain links TRBV4-2 with TRBJ1-2, with 8 bases aligning to TRBD1. Unmatched junction bases numbered 4, after V lost 0 bases and J lost 4 bases. Germline CDR1 and CDR2: LGHNA and YNFKEQ. CDR3 length equals 15 residues. The CDR3 region is CASSQDGDRPYGYTF. The CDR3 nucleotides are TGTGCCAGCAGCCAAGATGGGGACAGGCCCTATGGCTACACCTTC.

This clonotype was found a few times. The chain recombines TRBV29-1 with TRBJ2-7; D is perhaps TRBD2 (6 bases). CDR3 length: 12 amino acids. The V and J ends lost 5 bases and 6 bases respectively, with 14 bases between them. From germline, CDR1 is SQVTM and CDR2 ANQGSEA. CDR3 protein: CSVYGGLGEQYF. Here the CDR3 DNA reads TGCAGCGTTTATGGGGGACTCGGCGAGCAGTACTTC.